A selection of T cell receptor beta chains follows, all from one sample in a study of Ad26.COV2.S vaccination and SARS-CoV-2 variants. Assay used: immunoSEQ multiplex PCR; TCRdb lists only in-frame clones, some missing. This sample has 350,000 to 500,000 clones, with roughly 87% found just once. This specimen was peripheral blood, taken in a trial of Ad26.COV2.S vaccine versus placebo. Receptors were obtained from a person between 18 and 65 years old who received the Ad26.COV2.S COVID-19 vaccine or a placebo. Both conserved end residues are part of each CDR3. Clone size is given for some rows only: seen once, a few or many times, or a class if the clone is expanded.

V,J,size,CDR3
TRBV27,TRBJ1-1,NA,CASSRTTGSAFF
TRBV18,TRBJ1-1,NA,CASSPTGGWTEAFF
TRBV7-3,TRBJ2-3,NA,CASSLAGATDTQYF
TRBV29-1,TRBJ1-2,NA,CSAGDGYTF
TRBV19,TRBJ1-2,once,CASIPPGGYGYTF
TRBV9,TRBJ1-5,NA,CASSAGQDQPQHF
TRBV3-1/TRBV3-2,TRBJ1-4,NA,CASSLGTRATNEKLFF
TRBV6-4,TRBJ1-4,NA,CASSDSVPAEKLFF
TRBV28,TRBJ1-6,NA,CATEGANSPLHF
TRBV15,TRBJ1-6,NA,CATSPATGGANSPLHF
TRBV29-1,TRBJ2-7,NA,CSVEADSYEQYF
TRBV7-9,TRBJ2-7,NA,CASSEGTVGGEQYF
TRBV6-2/TRBV6-3,TRBJ2-4,NA,CASSRSRGENIQYF
TRBV2,TRBJ2-7,NA,CASSDEGQSYEQYF
TRBV10-3,TRBJ1-1,NA,CAISESGFPNTEAFF
TRBV9,TRBJ2-1,NA,CASSGCMRTSGNPYHYNEQFF
TRBV19,TRBJ2-5,NA,CASSRWGEQETQYF
TRBV18,TRBJ1-2,NA,CASCRDREVVEGYTF
TRBV7-9,TRBJ2-5,NA,CASSPSARQQETQYF
TRBV4-1,TRBJ2-1,NA,CASSQERNSAQNEQFF
TRBV19,TRBJ2-2,NA,CASTRLAGDTGELFF
TRBV11-2,TRBJ1-6,NA,CASSSDSSYNSPLHF
TRBV6-4,TRBJ2-1,few,CASSDGGGSSYNEQFF
TRBV7-2,TRBJ2-1,NA,CASSLPRYSYNEQFF
TRBV5-6,TRBJ2-5,NA,CASSSGQGEETQYF
TRBV5-3,TRBJ2-2,NA,CARSPTYPGCRNTGELFF
TRBV3-1/TRBV3-2,TRBJ1-1,once,CASSQSPYDRVTEAFF
TRBV19,TRBJ1-5,NA,CASKGTGISQPQHF
TRBV5-1,TRBJ2-3,NA,CASSLKASGSTDTQYF
TRBV29-1,TRBJ1-5,NA,CSVGGSNQPQHF
TRBV30,TRBJ1-1,NA,CAWSREGEAFF
TRBV9,TRBJ1-1,NA,CASSRGAENTEAFF